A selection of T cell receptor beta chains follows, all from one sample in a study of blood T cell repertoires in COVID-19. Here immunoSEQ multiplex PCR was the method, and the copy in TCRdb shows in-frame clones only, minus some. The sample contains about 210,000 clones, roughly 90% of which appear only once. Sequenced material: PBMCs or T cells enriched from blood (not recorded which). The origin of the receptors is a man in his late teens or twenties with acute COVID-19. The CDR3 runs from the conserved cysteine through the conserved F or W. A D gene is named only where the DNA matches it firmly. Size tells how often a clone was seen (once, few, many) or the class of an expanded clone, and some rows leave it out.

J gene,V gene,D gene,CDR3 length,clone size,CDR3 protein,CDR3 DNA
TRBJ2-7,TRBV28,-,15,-,CASSSVGGGAYEQYF,TGTGCCAGCAGCTCGGTGGGGGGGGGCGCGTACGAGCAGTACTTC
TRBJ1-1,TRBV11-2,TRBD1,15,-,CASSPGRDSYTEAFF,TGTGCCAGCAGCCCCGGCCGGGACAGCTACACTGAAGCTTTCTTT
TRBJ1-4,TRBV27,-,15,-,CASSPSPGGDGKLFF,TGTGCCAGCAGTCCCTCCCCCGGGGGAGATGGAAAACTGTTTTTT
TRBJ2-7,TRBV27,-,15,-,CASSPRPGVSYEQYF,TGTGCCAGCAGCCCCCGGCCAGGGGTCTCCTACGAGCAGTACTTC
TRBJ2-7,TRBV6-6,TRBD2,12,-,CASSPSGIEQYF,TGTGCCAGCAGTCCTAGCGGCATCGAGCAGTACTTC
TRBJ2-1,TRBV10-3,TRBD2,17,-,CAISELSSGRPYNEQFF,TGTGCCATCAGTGAGTTGTCTAGCGGGAGGCCCTACAATGAGCAGTTCTTC
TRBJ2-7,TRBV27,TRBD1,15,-,CASSSLQGAKYEQYF,TGTGCCAGCAGTTCATTACAGGGGGCGAAGTACGAGCAGTACTTC
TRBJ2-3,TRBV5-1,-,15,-,CASSPQGEGTDTQYF,TGCGCCAGCAGCCCTCAAGGGGAGGGCACAGATACGCAGTATTTT
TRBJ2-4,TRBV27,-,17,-,CASSLSAETLAKNIQYF,TGTGCCAGCAGTTTATCTGCGGAGACCTTAGCCAAAAACATTCAGTACTTC
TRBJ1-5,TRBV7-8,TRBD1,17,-,CASSPRQGPHSNQPQHF,TGTGCCAGCAGCCCCCGACAGGGGCCCCATAGCAATCAGCCCCAGCATTTT
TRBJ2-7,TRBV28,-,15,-,CASSFVRGDSYEQYF,TGTGCCAGCAGTTTTGTCAGGGGGGACTCCTACGAGCAGTACTTC
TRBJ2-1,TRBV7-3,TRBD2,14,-,CASSLLAGVDEQFF,TGTGCCAGCAGCTTACTAGCGGGAGTGGATGAGCAGTTCTTC
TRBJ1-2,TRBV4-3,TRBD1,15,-,CASSQDRQGPYGYTF,TGCGCCAGCAGCCAAGATCGACAGGGGCCATATGGCTACACCTTC
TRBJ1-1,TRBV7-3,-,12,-,CASSPGGMEAFF,TGTGCCAGCAGCCCTGGGGGCATGGAAGCTTTCTTT
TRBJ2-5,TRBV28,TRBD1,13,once,CASSATGGETQYF,TGTGCCAGCAGTGCGACAGGGGGTGAGACCCAGTACTTC
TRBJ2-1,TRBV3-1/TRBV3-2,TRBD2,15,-,CASSQEAGIFGEQFF,TGTGCCAGCAGCCAAGAAGCGGGAATTTTCGGTGAGCAGTTCTTC
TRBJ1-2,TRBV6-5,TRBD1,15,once,CASRTGTGEGYGYTF,TGTGCCAGCAGAACCGGGACAGGGGAAGGCTATGGCTACACCTTC
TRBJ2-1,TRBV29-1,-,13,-,CSVALQVYNEQFF,TGCAGCGTTGCCTTACAGGTATACAATGAGCAGTTCTTC
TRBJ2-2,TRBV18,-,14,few,CASSPRTNTGELFF,TGTGCCAGCTCACCGCGGACGAACACCGGGGAGCTGTTTTTT
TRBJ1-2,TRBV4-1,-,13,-,CASSQEGGYGYTF,TGCGCCAGCAGCCAAGAAGGGGGTTATGGCTACACCTTC
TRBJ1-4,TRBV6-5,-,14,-,CASCPGLSNEKLFF,TGTGCCAGCTGCCCGGGACTGAGTAATGAAAAACTGTTTTTT
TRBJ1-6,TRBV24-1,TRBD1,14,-,CATAEGAQGSPLHF,TGTGCCACCGCGGAGGGGGCGCAAGGTTCACCCCTCCACTTT
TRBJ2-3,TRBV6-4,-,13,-,CASSRQFTDTQYF,TGTGCCAGCAGTCGACAGTTCACAGATACGCAGTATTTT
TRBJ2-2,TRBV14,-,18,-,CASSQEITREINTGELFF,TGTGCCAGCAGCCAAGAAATAACACGGGAGATTAACACCGGGGAGCTGTTTTTT
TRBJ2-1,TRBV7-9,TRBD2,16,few,CASSALAGGIDNEQFF,TGTGCCAGCAGCGCTCTAGCGGGAGGTATCGACAATGAGCAGTTCTTC
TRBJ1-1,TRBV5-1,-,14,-,CASSLGQKNTEAFF,TGCGCCAGCAGCTTGGGACAGAAGAACACTGAAGCTTTCTTT
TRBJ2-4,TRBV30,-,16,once,CAWSVGLVGAKNIQYF,TGTGCCTGGAGTGTCGGTCTAGTCGGAGCCAAAAACATTCAGTACTTC
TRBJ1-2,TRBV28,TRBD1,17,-,CASSSPGTGVFGFGYTF,TGTGCCAGCAGTTCCCCCGGGACAGGGGTATTTGGTTTTGGCTACACCTTC
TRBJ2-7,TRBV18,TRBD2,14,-,CASSPGLAGGEQYF,TGTGCCAGCTCACCAGGGCTAGCGGGAGGCGAGCAGTACTTC
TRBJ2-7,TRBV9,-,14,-,CASSPGPEGDEQYF,TGTGCCAGCAGCCCCGGACCAGAAGGGGACGAGCAGTACTTC
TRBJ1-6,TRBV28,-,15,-,CASRVYPTGPQSLHF,TGTGCCAGCAGAGTTTACCCGACAGGACCTCAGTCCCTCCACTTT
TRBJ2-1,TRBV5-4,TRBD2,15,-,CASSALAGTGNEQFF,TGTGCCAGCAGCGCTCTAGCGGGAACGGGGAATGAGCAGTTCTTC
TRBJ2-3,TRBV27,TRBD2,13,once,CASGTGGGDTQYF,TGTGCCAGCGGGACGGGAGGGGGAGATACGCAGTATTTT
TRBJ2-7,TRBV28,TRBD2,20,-,CASSRQGSTGTSAGGYEQYF,TGTGCCAGCAGTCGACAGGGATCGACCGGGACTAGTGCGGGAGGGTACGAGCAGTACTTC
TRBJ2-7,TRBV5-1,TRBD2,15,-,CASSLGLAGGYEQYF,TGCGCCAGCAGCTTGGGTCTAGCGGGAGGATACGAGCAGTACTTC
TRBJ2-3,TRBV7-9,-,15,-,CASSVRVGSRDTQYF,TGTGCCAGCAGCGTTAGGGTCGGGAGTCGTGATACGCAGTATTTT
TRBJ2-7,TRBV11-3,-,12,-,CASSLDRGEQYF,TGTGCCAGCAGCTTAGATAGGGGGGAGCAGTACTTC
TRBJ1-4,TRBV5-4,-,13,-,CASSLGANEKLFF,TGTGCCAGCAGCTTGGGGGCCAATGAAAAACTGTTTTTT
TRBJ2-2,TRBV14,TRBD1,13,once,CASSVQGTGELFF,TGTGCCAGCAGCGTACAGGGGACCGGGGAGCTGTTTTTT
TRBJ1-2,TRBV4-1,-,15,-,CASSQGELANYGYTF,TGCGCCAGCAGCCAAGGAGAATTAGCTAACTATGGCTACACCTTC
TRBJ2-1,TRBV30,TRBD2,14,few,CAYQLAGKYNEQFF,TGTGCCTACCAACTAGCGGGGAAATACAATGAGCAGTTCTTC
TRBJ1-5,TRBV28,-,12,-,CASRGVAQPQHF,TGTGCCAGCAGAGGGGTGGCTCAGCCCCAGCATTTT
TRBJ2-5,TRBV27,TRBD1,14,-,CASSPTGAKETQYF,TGTGCCAGCAGTCCGACAGGGGCTAAAGAGACCCAGTACTTC
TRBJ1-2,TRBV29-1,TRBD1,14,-,CSVEGGQGGYGYTF,TGCAGCGTTGAGGGAGGACAGGGGGGCTATGGCTACACCTTC
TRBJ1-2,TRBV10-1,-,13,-,CASSEDGENGYTF,TGCGCCAGCAGTGAGGATGGGGAGAATGGCTACACCTTC
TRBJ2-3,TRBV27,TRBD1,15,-,CASSLGTGGPDTQYF,TGTGCCAGCAGTTTAGGGACAGGGGGCCCAGATACGCAGTATTTT
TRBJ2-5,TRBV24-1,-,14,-,CATSDLGGGETQYF,TGTGCCACCAGTGATTTGGGGGGCGGGGAGACCCAGTACTTC
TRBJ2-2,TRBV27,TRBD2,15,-,CASSLRGRDTGELFF,TGTGCCAGCAGTTTACGGGGGAGGGACACCGGGGAGCTGTTTTTT
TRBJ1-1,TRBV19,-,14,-,CASSIATGNTEAFF,TGTGCCAGTAGTATAGCCACAGGGAACACTGAAGCTTTCTTT
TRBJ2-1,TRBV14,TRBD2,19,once,CASSQEGWLAGGRWDEQFF,TGTGCCAGCAGCCAAGAAGGTTGGCTAGCGGGAGGTCGTTGGGATGAGCAGTTCTTC
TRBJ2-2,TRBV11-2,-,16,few,CASSPRRVALGGELFF,TGTGCCAGCAGCCCGCGACGGGTCGCCTTAGGTGGGGAGCTGTTTTTT
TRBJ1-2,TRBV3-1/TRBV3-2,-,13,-,CASSREEAYGYTF,TGTGCCAGCAGCCGAGAAGAGGCCTATGGCTACACCTTC
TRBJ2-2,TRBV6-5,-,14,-,CASRGLLNTGELFF,TGTGCCAGCAGGGGCCTCCTTAACACCGGGGAGCTGTTTTTT
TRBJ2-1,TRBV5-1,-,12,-,CASSTGTGEQFF,TGCGCCAGCAGCACAGGGACGGGTGAGCAGTTCTTC
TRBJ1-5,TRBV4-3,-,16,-,CASSQDQYGGNQPQHF,TGCGCCAGCAGCCAAGATCAATATGGAGGAAATCAGCCCCAGCATTTT
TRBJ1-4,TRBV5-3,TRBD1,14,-,CARSLDRGNEKLFF,TGTGCCAGAAGCCTGGACAGGGGTAATGAAAAACTGTTTTTT
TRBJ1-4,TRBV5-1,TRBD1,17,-,CASSLRDRGSTNEKLFF,TGCGCCAGCAGCTTACGGGACAGGGGTTCTACTAATGAAAAACTGTTTTTT
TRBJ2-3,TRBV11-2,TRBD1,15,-,CASSPGQGARDTQYF,TGTGCCAGCAGCCCGGGACAGGGGGCTCGGGATACGCAGTATTTT
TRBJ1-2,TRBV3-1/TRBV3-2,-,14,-,CASSQEAGAAGYTF,TGTGCCAGCAGCCAAGAAGCGGGGGCGGCTGGCTACACCTTC
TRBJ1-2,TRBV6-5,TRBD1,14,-,CASSATGTGEGYTF,TGTGCCAGCAGCGCAACCGGGACAGGGGAGGGCTACACCTTC